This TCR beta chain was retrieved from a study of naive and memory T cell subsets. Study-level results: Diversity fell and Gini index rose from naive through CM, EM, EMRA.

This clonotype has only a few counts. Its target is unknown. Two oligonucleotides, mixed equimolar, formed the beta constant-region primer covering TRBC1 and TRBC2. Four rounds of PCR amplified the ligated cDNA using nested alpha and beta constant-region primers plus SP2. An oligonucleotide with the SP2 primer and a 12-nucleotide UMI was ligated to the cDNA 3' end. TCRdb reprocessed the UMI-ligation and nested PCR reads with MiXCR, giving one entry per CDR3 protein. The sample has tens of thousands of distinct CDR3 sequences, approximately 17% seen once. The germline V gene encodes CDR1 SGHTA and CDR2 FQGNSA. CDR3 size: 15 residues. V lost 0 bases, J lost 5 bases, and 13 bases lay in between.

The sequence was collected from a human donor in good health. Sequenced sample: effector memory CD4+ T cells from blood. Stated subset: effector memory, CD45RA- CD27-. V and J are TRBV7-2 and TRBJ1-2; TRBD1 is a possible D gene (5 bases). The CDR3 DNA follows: TGTGCCAGCAGCTTAGCGACGGGACCGCAATATGGCTACACCTTC. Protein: CASSLATGPQYGYTF.